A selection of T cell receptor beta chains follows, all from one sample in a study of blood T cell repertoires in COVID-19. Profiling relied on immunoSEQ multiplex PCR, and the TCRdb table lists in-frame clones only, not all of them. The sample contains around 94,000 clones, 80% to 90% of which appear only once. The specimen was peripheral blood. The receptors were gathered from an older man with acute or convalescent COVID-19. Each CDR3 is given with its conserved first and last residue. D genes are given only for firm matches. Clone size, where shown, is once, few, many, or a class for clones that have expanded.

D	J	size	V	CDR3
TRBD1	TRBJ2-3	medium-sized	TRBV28	CASRTGGDTDTQYF
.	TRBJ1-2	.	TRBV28	CASSFGQHGYTF
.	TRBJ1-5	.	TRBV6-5	CASTPKQGGQPQHF
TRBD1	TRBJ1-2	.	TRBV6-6	CASSPGQGHYGYTF
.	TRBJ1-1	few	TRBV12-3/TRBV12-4	CASSPQWPEAFF
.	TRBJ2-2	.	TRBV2	CAARTPMGTGELFF
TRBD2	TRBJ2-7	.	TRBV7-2	CASVVTSGGEQYF
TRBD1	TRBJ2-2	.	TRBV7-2	CASSVGTAIGGGELFF
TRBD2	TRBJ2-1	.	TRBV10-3	CAISDRTSGYSSSYNEQFF
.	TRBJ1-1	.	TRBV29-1	CSVEDYGLPGTEAFF
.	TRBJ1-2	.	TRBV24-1	CATSPGNYGYTF
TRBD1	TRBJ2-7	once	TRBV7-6	CASSLEATGGPYEQYF
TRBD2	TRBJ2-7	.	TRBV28	CASIESGIRGYEQYF
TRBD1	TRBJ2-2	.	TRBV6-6	CASTYTGTGLTGELFF